These 16 T cell receptor beta chains share one sample of origin, sequenced in a study of T cell responses to AZD1222 COVID-19 vaccine. Only in-frame clones appear in the TCRdb table, and some are missing; sequencing was by immunoSEQ multiplex PCR. Of 80,000 to 100,000 clones in the sample, over 85% are singletons; the top ten hold roughly 13%. Specimen: peripheral blood, collected on day 0 of AZD1222 vaccination. The source is an adult in good health.

V gene TRBV5-1 combines with J gene TRBJ1-3; tentatively, D is TRBD1 (6 bases). The length of the CDR3 is 16 residues. The germline V and J ends were trimmed by 0 bases and 0 bases, with 10 bases remaining between them. Germline CDR1 reads SGHRS; CDR2 reads YFSETQ. For the CDR3, the DNA is TGCGCCAGCAGCTTGGGACAAGGGGGCTCTGGAAACACCATATATTTT. Amino acids: CASSLGQGGSGNTIYF.

The V gene is TRBV4-1, the J gene TRBJ1-3; TRBD1 is a possible D gene (5 bases). The CDR3 has 16 amino acids. The germline V and J ends were trimmed by 6 bases and 0 bases, with 15 bases remaining between them. CDR1 is MGHRA and CDR2 is YSYEKL in the germline V gene. CDR3 loop: CASRALGGGSGNTIYF. CDR3 coding DNA: TGCGCCAGCAGAGCACTGGGTGGGGGCTCTGGAAACACCATATATTTT.

This clone was detected a few times. The CDR3 region has the DNA TGTGCCAGCAGTTTAATACTCCGGGGGAAGGGGTTTATCCGCAATCAGCCCCAGCATTTT. The encoded protein is CASSLILRGKGFIRNQPQHF. V gene TRBV28 combines with J gene TRBJ1-5, with TRBD1 as a possible D gene (5 bases). Germline-derived CDR1 and CDR2 are MDHEN and SYDVKM. V was trimmed by 2 bases and J by 2 bases, leaving 25 bases between them. The CDR3 sequence is 20 residues long.

This rearrangement joins TRBV27 to TRBJ1-5; D is ambiguous. The CDR3 is made up of 15 amino acids. V was pared by 5 bases and J by 1 base, with 12 bases between. The germline CDR1 and CDR2 sequences are MNHEY and SMNVEV (reference sequence). In nucleotides, the CDR3 is TGTGCCAGCAGTACTACTCGAAACAGCAATCAGCCCCAGCATTTT. This encodes CASSTTRNSNQPQHF.

The chain links TRBV5-1 to TRBJ1-2, with TRBD1 identical over 9 bases. Germline CDR1 reads SGHRS; CDR2 reads YFSETQ. With V trimmed by 4 bases and J by 7 bases, 5 bases remained unmatched. CDR3 size: 13 residues. CDR3 bases: TGCGCCAGCAGCACGGGGGGACAGGGTGGCTACACCTTC. Encoded protein: CASSTGGQGGYTF.

V is TRBV6-2 or TRBV6-3 and J is TRBJ2-1; 10 nucleotides agree with TRBD2. The V gene's germline CDR1 is MNHEY and CDR2 SVGEGT. Trimming took 5 bases from V and 5 from J; bases not matched to a gene: 6. The CDR3 covers 15 residues. CDR3 sequence: CASSPGTSVNNEQFF. The CDR3 DNA reads TGTGCCAGCAGTCCCGGGACTAGCGTTAACAATGAGCAGTTCTTC.

This chain uses TRBV29-1 with TRBJ2-7, with D possibly being TRBD1 (5 bases). V was cut by 3 bases and J by 3 bases, with 12 bases left in between. The CDR3 contains 13 residues. Looked up from germline, CDR1 is SQVTM and CDR2 is ANQGSEA. The CDR3, as DNA: TGCAGCGTTGAGGGTCAGGGCATCTACGAGCAGTACTTC. It is translated as CSVEGQGIYEQYF.

The chain carries TRBV15 and TRBJ2-5; D remains ambiguous. Germline CDR1 reads LNHNV; CDR2 reads YYDKDF (reference sequence). The CDR3 runs to 15 residues. The V gene lost 2 bases and the J gene lost 4 bases, with 14 bases spanning the gap. The CDR3 DNA reads TGTGCCACCAGCAGATCCCGCTACGTAGGAGAGACCCAGTACTTC. Translated: CATSRSRYVGETQYF. Full variable domain (missing parts from reference TRBV15 and TRBJ2-5): DAMVIQNPRYQVTQFGKPVTLSCSQTLNHNVMYWYQQKSSQAPKLLFHYYDKDFNNEADTPDNFQSRRPNTSFCFLDIRSPGLGDTAMYLCATSRSRYVGETQYFGPGTRLLVL.

V gene TRBV19 combines with J gene TRBJ1-1, with D perhaps matching TRBD1 (5 bases). The CDR3 sequence is 14 residues long. Germline CDR1 and CDR2: LNHDA and SQIVND (reference sequence). Between the trimmed V and J ends, which lost 3 bases and 1 base, there was a span of 9 bases. The CDR3 sequence: CASSISQGNTEAFF. In DNA form, the CDR3 reads TGTGCCAGTAGTATTTCCCAGGGGAACACTGAAGCTTTCTTT.

The V gene is TRBV5-1, the J gene TRBJ1-6; 7 positions match TRBD1. CDR1 is SGHRS and CDR2 is YFSETQ in the germline V gene. The J segment lost 7 bases and the V segment lost 3 bases, leaving 10 bases of the junction unmatched. The CDR3 is 16 amino acids. The CDR3 sequence: CASSSTPQGGNSPLHF. Written as DNA, the CDR3 is TGCGCCAGCAGCTCGACACCTCAGGGGGGAAATTCACCCCTCCACTTT.

The rearrangement links TRBV5-1 to TRBJ1-2; D ambiguous. The length of the CDR3 is 14 residues. The V and J ends lost 0 bases and 4 bases respectively, with 10 bases between them. Germline values: CDR1 SGHRS, CDR2 YFSETQ. The CDR3 DNA is TGCGCCAGCAGCTTGGATGAGCGACTCTATGGCTACACCTTC. Translating gives CASSLDERLYGYTF.

V and J are TRBV5-4 and TRBJ2-3; 9 bases map to TRBD2. Germline values: CDR1 SGHNT, CDR2 YYREEE (reference sequence). The CDR3 is 16 residues long. The junction had 7 bases not matched to a gene; V was cut back by 3 bases and J by 2 bases. Here the CDR3 DNA reads TGTGCCAGCAGCTCAAATAGCGGGGGACACACAGATACGCAGTATTTT. Its translation is CASSSNSGGHTDTQYF. The full variable domain, completed using reference TRBV5-4 and TRBJ2-3, is ETGVTQSPTHLIKTRGQQVTLRCSSQSGHNTVSWYQQALGQGPQFIFQYYREEENGRGNFPPRFSGLQFPNYSSELNVNALELDDSALYLCASSSNSGGHTDTQYFGPGTRLTVL.

The chain is built from TRBV5-1 and TRBJ2-5, with D tentatively TRBD2 (6 bases). Trimming took off 6 bases at V and 4 bases at J, with 10 bases between the two ends. CDR3 length: 12 residues. Germline V gives CDR1 SGHRS, CDR2 YFSETQ. The CDR3 protein is CASNRGGETQYF. The CDR3 bases are TGCGCCAGCAACCGGGGAGGAGAGACCCAGTACTTC. Variable domain in full (rest from reference TRBV5-1 and TRBJ2-5): KAGVTQTPRYLIKTRGQQVTLSCSPISGHRSVSWYQQTPGQGLQFLFEYFSETQRNKGNFPGRFSGRQFSNSRSEMNVSTLELGDSALYLCASNRGGETQYFGPGTRLLVL.

V gene TRBV7-2 combines with J gene TRBJ1-5; D gene ambiguous. Germline CDR1 SGHTA, CDR2 FQGNSA. The CDR3 length is 13 residues. V lost 1 base to trimming and J lost 7 bases, with 8 bases between them. The CDR3: CASSLDSSQPQHF. The CDR3 nucleotides read TGTGCCAGCAGCTTAGATTCAAGCCAGCCCCAGCATTTT.

CDR3 sequence (DNA): TGTGCTAGTGGGCTGACCACTGAAGCTTTCTTT. Translated: CASGLTTEAFF. The chain combines TRBV12-5 with TRBJ1-1; D unclear. CDR3 length equals 11 residues. CDR1 is LGHNT and CDR2 is FRNRAP in the germline V gene. The V and J ends lost 6 bases and 4 bases respectively, with 6 bases between them. Filled out from reference TRBV12-5 and TRBJ1-1, the complete variable domain reads DARVTQTPRHKVTEMGQEVTMRCQPILGHNTVFWYRQTMMQGLELLAYFRNRAPLDDSGMPKDRFSAEMPDATLATLKIQPSEPRDSAVYFCASGLTTEAFFGQGTRLTVV.

CDR3 protein: CASSEAYEQYF. CDR3 DNA: TGTGCCAGCAGTGAAGCTTACGAGCAGTACTTC. The chain carries TRBV2 and TRBJ2-7; D remains ambiguous. CDR3 length equals 11 residues. The V end lost 0 bases, the J end lost 4 bases, and 1 base lay between the germline ends. Germline V gene data show CDR1 as SNHLY and CDR2 as FYNNEI.